The 11 T cell receptor beta chains reported below all come from one sample, sequenced in a study of blood T cell repertoires in COVID-19 (dated by TCRdb to the early 2020s). The library was produced with the immunoSEQ multiplex PCR assay. This is the immuneACCESS table as TCRdb keeps it, with only in-frame sequences that have V and J called. A part of the clones is gone; compared with another copy, unresolved V genes explain less than half, and the rest is unexplained. The sample table contains 100,000 to 150,000 clones; only one count was recorded for about 88% of them. The top ten hold approximately 1.1% of the sample. The sequenced material came from peripheral blood. The source of these receptors is a woman over 75 with acute or convalescent COVID-19.

J is TRBJ1-4 and V is TRBV18; a possible D gene is TRBD1 (5 bases). Trimming stripped 5 bases from V and 5 bases from J, with 12 bases between. Germline CDR1 is KGHSH and CDR2 is LQKENI. This CDR3 is built from 14 residues. The chain's CDR3 is CASSAGAGNEKLFF. CDR3 DNA: TGTGCCAGCTCAGCCGGGGCGGGGAATGAAAAACTGTTTTTT. Drawing the rest from reference TRBV18 and TRBJ1-4, the complete variable domain is NAGVMQNPRHLVRRRGQEARLRCSPMKGHSHVYWYRQLPEEGLKFMVYLQKENIIDESGMPKERFSAEFPKEGPSILRIQQVVRGDSAAYFCASSAGAGNEKLFFGSGTQLSVL.

The chain combines TRBV15 with TRBJ1-4; 8 nucleotides agree with TRBD1. CDR3 length: 14 amino acids. The germline CDR1 and CDR2 sequences are LNHNV and YYDKDF (reference sequence). V lost 6 bases to trimming and J lost 7 bases; unmatched junction nucleotides: 7. For the CDR3, the DNA is TGTGCCACCAGAAAACCAGGGGGCTCTGAAAAACTGTTTTTT. Residues: CATRKPGGSEKLFF.

The rearrangement links TRBV6-2 or TRBV6-3 to TRBJ2-4; D is uncertain. The ends were cut back, 3 bases at V and 0 bases at J, with 9 bases in the middle. The CDR3 extends over 15 amino acids. Germline V lookup: CDR1 MNHEY, CDR2 SVGEGT. The CDR3 here is CASSYTELAKNIQYF. The CDR3 DNA is TGTGCCAGCAGTTATACGGAGCTAGCCAAAAACATTCAGTACTTC.

This chain joins TRBV27 and TRBJ1-5; 8 nucleotides line up with TRBD1. The CDR3 runs 15 residues. V was clipped by 4 bases and J by 2 bases; unmatched bases: 4. Germline V lookup: CDR1 MNHEY, CDR2 SMNVEV (reference sequence). CDR3 sequence reads: CASSSGQVGNQPQHF. In DNA, the CDR3 is TGTGCCAGCAGTTCGGGACAGGTTGGCAATCAGCCCCAGCATTTT.

The chain carries TRBV28 and TRBJ1-1, with 7 bases aligning to TRBD1. This CDR3 comprises 16 residues. Germline V gene sequence: CDR1 MDHEN, CDR2 SYDVKM. V lost 3 bases to trimming and J lost 0 bases; unmatched junction nucleotides: 7. For the CDR3, the DNA is TGTGCCAGCAGTTTCACAGGGGAGGTTTTGAACACTGAAGCTTTCTTT. Residues: CASSFTGEVLNTEAFF.

The chain couples TRBV5-1 to TRBJ1-2; the match to TRBD1 covers 7 bases. V lost 4 bases to trimming and J lost 2 bases; unmatched junction nucleotides: 2. Germline V gene data show CDR1 as SGHRS and CDR2 as YFSETQ. CDR3 length equals 13 residues. Written as DNA, the CDR3 is TGCGCCAGCAGCCAGACAGGGAACTATGGCTACACCTTC. This translates into CASSQTGNYGYTF.

A few counts support this clone. This chain joins TRBV7-9 and TRBJ2-1, with TRBD2 identical over 7 bases. From germline, CDR1 is SEHNR and CDR2 FQNEAQ (reference sequence). V lost 3 bases and J lost 4; bases outside the gene matches: 3. The CDR3 consists of 14 residues. The CDR3, as DNA: TGTGCCAGCAGCTTCGGGCGGGGGTACAATGAGCAGTTCTTC. Amino acids: CASSFGRGYNEQFF.

This clone was detected a few times. The rearrangement links TRBV12-2 to TRBJ2-7; TRBD1 is the table's D call, not checked against the DNA. TRBV12-2 constitutes a pseudogene. The CDR3 totals 15 residues. Here the CDR3 DNA reads TGTGCAAGTCGCTTAGCCGGGACAGACTCCTACGAGCAGTACTTC. Its protein product is CASRLAGTDSYEQYF.

CDR3 sequence reads: CASSPSGNPNGYTF. The CDR3 bases are TGTGCCAGCAGTCCCTCAGGAAACCCAAATGGCTACACCTTC. The chain uses TRBV25-1 and TRBJ1-2; D not resolved. The germline CDR1 and CDR2 sequences are MGHDK and SYGVNS. CDR3 length: 14 amino acids. Trimming removed 5 bases from V and 6 bases from J, with 16 bases in between.

The count of this clone is one. V gene TRBV7-3 combines with J gene TRBJ2-2; 8 bases match TRBD2. The germline gives CDR1 SGHTA, CDR2 FQGTGA. The trim removed 6 bases at V and 7 bases at J, leaving 4 bases unmatched. The CDR3 runs 13 residues. The CDR3 protein is CASSREGHGELFF. The CDR3 DNA is TGTGCCAGCAGTCGGGAGGGCCACGGGGAGCTGTTTTTT.

The chain has TRBV10-3 and TRBJ2-7; possible D gene TRBD1, 6 bases. This CDR3 comprises 14 residues. Germline assignment: CDR1 ENHRY and CDR2 SYGVKD. Trimming shortened V by 6 bases and J by 6 bases, and 18 bases separated the two germline ends. CDR3 sequence: CAIRGAGDTGEQYF. The CDR3 nucleotides are TGTGCCATCAGAGGGGCAGGGGATACGGGCGAGCAGTACTTC.